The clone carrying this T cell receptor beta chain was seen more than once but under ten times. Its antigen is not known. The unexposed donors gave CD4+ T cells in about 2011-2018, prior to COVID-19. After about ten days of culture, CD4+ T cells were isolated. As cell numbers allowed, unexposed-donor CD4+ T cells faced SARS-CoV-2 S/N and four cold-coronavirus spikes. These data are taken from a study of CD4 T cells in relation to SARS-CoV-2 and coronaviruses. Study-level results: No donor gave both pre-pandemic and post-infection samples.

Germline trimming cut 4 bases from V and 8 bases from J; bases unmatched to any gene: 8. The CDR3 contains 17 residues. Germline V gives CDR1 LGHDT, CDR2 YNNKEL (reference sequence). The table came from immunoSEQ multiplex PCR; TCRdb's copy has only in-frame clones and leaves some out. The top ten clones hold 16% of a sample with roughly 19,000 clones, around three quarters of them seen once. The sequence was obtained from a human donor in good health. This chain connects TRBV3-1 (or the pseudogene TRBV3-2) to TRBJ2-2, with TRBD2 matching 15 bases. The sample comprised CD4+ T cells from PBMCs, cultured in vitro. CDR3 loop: CASSPRTSGRAEGELFF. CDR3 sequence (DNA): TGTGCCAGCAGCCCTCGGACTAGCGGGAGGGCCGAGGGGGAGCTGTTTTTT.